This entry concerns a single TCR beta chain. The assay was immunoSEQ multiplex PCR, and TCRdb's table has in-frame clones only and misses some. The sample records 95,000 to 120,000 clones, roughly nine tenths being singletons. Trimming took 5 bases from V and 8 from J, leaving 15 bases between them. CDR3 length: 13 amino acids. Looked up from germline, CDR1 is SEHNR and CDR2 is FQNEAQ (reference sequence). This entry belongs to a study of T cell responses to AZD1222 COVID-19 vaccine. The sample consisted of peripheral blood, taken on day 0 of MenACWY control vaccination. This TCR was recovered from an adult in good health. The J gene is TRBJ1-2, the V gene TRBV7-9, with D tentatively TRBD1 (6 bases). The CDR3 sequence: CASSLPGDYGYTF. CDR3 coding DNA: TGTGCCAGCAGCCTACCAGGGGATTACGGCTACACCTTC.